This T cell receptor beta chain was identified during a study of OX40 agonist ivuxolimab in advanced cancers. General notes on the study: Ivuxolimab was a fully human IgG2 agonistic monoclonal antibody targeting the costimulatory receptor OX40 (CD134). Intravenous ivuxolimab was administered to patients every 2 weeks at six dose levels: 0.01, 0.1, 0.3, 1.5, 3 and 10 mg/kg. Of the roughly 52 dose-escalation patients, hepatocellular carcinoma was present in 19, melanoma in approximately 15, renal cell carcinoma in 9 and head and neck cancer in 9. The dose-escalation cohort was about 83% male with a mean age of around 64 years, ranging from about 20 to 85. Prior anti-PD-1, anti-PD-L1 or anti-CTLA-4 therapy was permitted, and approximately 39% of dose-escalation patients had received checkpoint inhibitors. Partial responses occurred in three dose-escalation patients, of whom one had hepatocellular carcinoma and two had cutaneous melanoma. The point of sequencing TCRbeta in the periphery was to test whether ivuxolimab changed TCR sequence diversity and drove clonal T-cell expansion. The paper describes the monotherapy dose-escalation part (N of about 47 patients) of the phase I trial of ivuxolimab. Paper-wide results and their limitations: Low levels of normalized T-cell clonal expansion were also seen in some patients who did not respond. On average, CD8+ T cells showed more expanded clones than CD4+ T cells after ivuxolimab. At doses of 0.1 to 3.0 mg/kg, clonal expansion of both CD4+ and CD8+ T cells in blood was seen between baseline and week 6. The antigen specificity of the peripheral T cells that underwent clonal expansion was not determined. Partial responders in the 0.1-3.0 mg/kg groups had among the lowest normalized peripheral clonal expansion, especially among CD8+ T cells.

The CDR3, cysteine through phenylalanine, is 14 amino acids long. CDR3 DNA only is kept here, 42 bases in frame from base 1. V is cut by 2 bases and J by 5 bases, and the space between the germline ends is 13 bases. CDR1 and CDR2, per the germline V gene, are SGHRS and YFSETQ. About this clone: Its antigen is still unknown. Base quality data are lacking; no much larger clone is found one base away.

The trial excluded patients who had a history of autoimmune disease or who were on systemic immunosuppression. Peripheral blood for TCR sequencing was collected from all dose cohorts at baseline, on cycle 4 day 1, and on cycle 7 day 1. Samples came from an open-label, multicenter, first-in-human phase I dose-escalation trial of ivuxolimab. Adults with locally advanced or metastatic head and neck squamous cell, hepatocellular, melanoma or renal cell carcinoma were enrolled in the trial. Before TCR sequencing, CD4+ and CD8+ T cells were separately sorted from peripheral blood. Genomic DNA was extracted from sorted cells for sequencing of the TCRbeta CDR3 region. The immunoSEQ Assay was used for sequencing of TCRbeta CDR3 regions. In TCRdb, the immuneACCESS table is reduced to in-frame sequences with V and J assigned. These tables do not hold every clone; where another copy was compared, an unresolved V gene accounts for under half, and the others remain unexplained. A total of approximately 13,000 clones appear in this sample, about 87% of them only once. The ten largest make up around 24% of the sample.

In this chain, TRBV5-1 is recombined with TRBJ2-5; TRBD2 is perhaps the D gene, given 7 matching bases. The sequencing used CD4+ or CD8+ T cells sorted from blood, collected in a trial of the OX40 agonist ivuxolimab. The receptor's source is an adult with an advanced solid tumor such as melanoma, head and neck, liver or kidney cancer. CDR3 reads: CASSFGGAGETQYF. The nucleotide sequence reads TGCGCCAGCAGCTTTGGGGGGGCTGGGGAGACCCAGTACTTC.